Given below is one T cell receptor (beta chain) in context. No antigen is known for it. These data are taken from a study of identical twins. Study-wide results and caveats: Compared with unrelated sharing, twin-shared out-of-frame alpha sequences had more low-probability sequences. Memory repertoires lacked the insertion deficit that abundant cord blood beta clonotypes showed. Sharing of beta out-of-frame sequences by twins showed a weaker excess.

Healthy Caucasians were all of the donors. The CDR3 consists of 13 residues. The V end lost 3 bases, the J end lost 5 bases, and 9 bases lay between the germline ends. Germline V gives CDR1 LGHNA, CDR2 YSLEER. TCRdb reanalysed the 5' RACE reads using MiXCR and keeps one entry per CDR3 protein. The repertoire holds 210,000 or so distinct CDR3 sequences, roughly 7.5% seen once, with around 1.8% in the top ten. These data also formed part of another study, on yellow fever vaccine responses in identical twins.

The specimen sequenced was memory (CD45RO+) T cells sorted from blood. J is TRBJ2-3 and V is TRBV4-3, with TRBD2 as a possible D gene (5 bases). The origin of this receptor is a woman younger than 35 in good health. DNA of the CDR3: TGCGCCAGCAGCCACTCGGGAAGAGATACGCAGTATTTT. It codes for CASSHSGRDTQYF.